This T cell receptor (beta chain) was retrieved from a study of T cell changes during pregnancy in multiple sclerosis. Assay: immunoSEQ multiplex PCR; the TCRdb copy retains only in-frame clones and omits some. The sample lists under 50,000 clones; 90% to 95% were seen once. This CDR3 spans 15 amino acids. Germline CDR1 reads MRHNA; CDR2 reads SNTAGT. Losses at the gene ends were 2 bases for V and 2 bases for J; bases not matched to a gene: 3. The V and J genes are TRBV6-4 and TRBJ2-3; TRBD2 matches at 8 bases. The sample here was CD4+ T cells from peripheral blood mononuclear cells, taken in the third trimester of pregnancy. The clonotype comes from a female donor with multiple sclerosis, enrolled in a pregnancy study. CDR3 nucleotides: TGTGCCAGCAGTGACGATAGCGGGACCACAGATACGCAGTATTTT. Translated, it gives CASSDDSGTTDTQYF.